The sequence of this T cell receptor (beta chain) was determined in a study of CD8+ T cells in alopecia areata. Study-level information: Among treated patients, oral tofacitinib was administered at 5 to 10 mg twice daily. Study-wide findings and caveats: Scalp sequencing captures resident alphabeta T cells of normal skin too. Mice gave a clearer picture of TCR sharing than patients did, possibly for HLA-related reasons.

Of note for this clone: Its specificity is unknown.

This CDR3 spans 13 amino acids. V lost 0 bases to trimming and J lost 7 bases, with 7 bases between them. The germline V gene encodes CDR1 MNHEY and CDR2 SVGAGI. The authors extracted RNA and reverse transcribed it into cDNA as the sequencing template. Clones were sequenced by immunoSEQ multiplex PCR, and TCRdb holds only the in-frame ones, with some missing. Of 100,000 to 150,000 clones in the sample, about 46% were seen once. Both peripheral blood and punch biopsies of lesional scalp skin were obtained from patients who had alopecia areata. The sequencing here drew on CD8+ T cells sorted from blood, taken at week 0. This receptor was obtained from a human donor with alopecia areata. The chain combines TRBV6-5 with TRBJ2-1; D gene unclear. The CDR3 here is CASSYSSQNEQFF. The CDR3 coding sequence is TGTGCCAGCAGTTACTCTTCCCAGAATGAGCAGTTCTTC.